Presented here are 8 T cell receptor beta chains from one specimen sequenced in a study of shared clonotypes between healthy human individuals. The protocol was immunoSEQ multiplex PCR, while the TCRdb copy is restricted to in-frame clones and leaves out a portion. The table shows roughly 1,500,000 clones, with roughly 98.5% occurring only once. Sequenced sample: naive CD4+ T cells sorted from blood. Subset indicated: CD45RA+ positively selected. These receptor sequences come from a man aged 25 to 40 in good health.

The chain employs TRBV7-9 and TRBJ2-7; 9 positions agree with TRBD1. CDR3 length: 14 residues. Germline-derived CDR1 and CDR2 are SEHNR and FQNEAQ (reference sequence). Trimming cost V 6 bases and J 3 bases; bases outside gene matches: 6. The CDR3 region is CASRRGQGDYEQYF. CDR3 DNA: TGTGCCAGCAGACGGGGACAGGGCGACTACGAGCAGTACTTC.

The genes are TRBV2 and TRBJ2-5; possibly TRBD1 for D (5 bases). Between the trimmed V and J ends, which lost 8 bases and 4 bases, there was a span of 8 bases. The CDR3 has 11 residues. Germline V lookup: CDR1 SNHLY, CDR2 FYNNEI. CDR3 in DNA: TGTGCCAGCGGGCAGGGAGAGACCCAGTACTTC. Translating it yields CASGQGETQYF.

V and J are TRBV5-6 and TRBJ2-2; D gene unclear. Germline V gene lookup returns CDR1 SGHDT and CDR2 YYEEEE. The CDR3 is 13 residues long. The V end was cut by 4 bases, the J end by 5 bases, with 9 bases between. In DNA, the CDR3 is TGTGCCAGCAGCCCGAGTTTAACCGGGGAGCTGTTTTTT. As protein: CASSPSLTGELFF.

The CDR3 loop reads CASSYFTGQLEAFF. DNA for the CDR3: TGTGCCAGCAGTTACTTTACCGGGCAGCTAGAAGCTTTCTTT. The V and J genes are TRBV6-5 and TRBJ1-1; no firm D call. Trimming pared 1 base from V and 8 bases from J, leaving 14 bases between. This CDR3 spans 14 amino acids. Looked up from germline, CDR1 is MNHEY and CDR2 is SVGAGI.

This chain links TRBV4-3 with TRBJ2-3, with 7 bases lining up with TRBD2. The germline CDR1 and CDR2 sequences are LGHNA and YSLEER. This CDR3 spans 17 amino acids. The ends lost 0 bases at V and 0 bases at J; junction bases unmatched: 6. The CDR3 is CASSQDKLAVSTDTQYF. Here the CDR3 DNA reads TGCGCCAGCAGCCAAGATAAGCTAGCGGTTAGCACAGATACGCAGTATTTT.

This clone was picked up one time. This rearrangement joins TRBV5-4 to TRBJ1-1, with TRBD1 matching 11 bases. Germline V gene sequence: CDR1 SGHNT, CDR2 YYREEE (reference sequence). This CDR3 spans 16 amino acids. The V and J ends lost 6 bases and 3 bases, in that order; junction bases with no gene match: 10. The CDR3 nucleotides are TGTGCCAGCACCGGGACAGGGGGAAATTTGCACACTGAAGCTTTCTTT. Amino acids: CASTGTGGNLHTEAFF.

Remarks on this clone: Different DNA sequences within this sample yield the same CDR3. The V gene is TRBV7-6, the J gene TRBJ2-3; 7 nucleotides agree with TRBD2. This CDR3 is 16 amino acids long. V trimming: 1 base; J trimming: 1 base; junction bases outside the gene matches: 5. The germline gives CDR1 SGHVS, CDR2 FNYEAQ. The CDR3 sequence is CASSLGAAGGTDTQYF. CDR3 in DNA: TGTGCCAGCAGCTTAGGTGCTGCGGGAGGCACAGATACGCAGTATTTT.

This clone was seen just once. The chain employs TRBV19 and TRBJ2-5; 11 bases line up with TRBD1. Per the germline V gene, CDR1 is LNHDA and CDR2 is SQIVND (reference sequence). The CDR3 is made up of 16 amino acids. V lost 5 bases, J lost 3 bases, and 8 bases stayed unmatched. CDR3 protein: CASSSWTGGPEETQYF. In DNA form, the CDR3 reads TGTGCCAGTAGTTCTTGGACAGGGGGCCCTGAAGAGACCCAGTACTTC.